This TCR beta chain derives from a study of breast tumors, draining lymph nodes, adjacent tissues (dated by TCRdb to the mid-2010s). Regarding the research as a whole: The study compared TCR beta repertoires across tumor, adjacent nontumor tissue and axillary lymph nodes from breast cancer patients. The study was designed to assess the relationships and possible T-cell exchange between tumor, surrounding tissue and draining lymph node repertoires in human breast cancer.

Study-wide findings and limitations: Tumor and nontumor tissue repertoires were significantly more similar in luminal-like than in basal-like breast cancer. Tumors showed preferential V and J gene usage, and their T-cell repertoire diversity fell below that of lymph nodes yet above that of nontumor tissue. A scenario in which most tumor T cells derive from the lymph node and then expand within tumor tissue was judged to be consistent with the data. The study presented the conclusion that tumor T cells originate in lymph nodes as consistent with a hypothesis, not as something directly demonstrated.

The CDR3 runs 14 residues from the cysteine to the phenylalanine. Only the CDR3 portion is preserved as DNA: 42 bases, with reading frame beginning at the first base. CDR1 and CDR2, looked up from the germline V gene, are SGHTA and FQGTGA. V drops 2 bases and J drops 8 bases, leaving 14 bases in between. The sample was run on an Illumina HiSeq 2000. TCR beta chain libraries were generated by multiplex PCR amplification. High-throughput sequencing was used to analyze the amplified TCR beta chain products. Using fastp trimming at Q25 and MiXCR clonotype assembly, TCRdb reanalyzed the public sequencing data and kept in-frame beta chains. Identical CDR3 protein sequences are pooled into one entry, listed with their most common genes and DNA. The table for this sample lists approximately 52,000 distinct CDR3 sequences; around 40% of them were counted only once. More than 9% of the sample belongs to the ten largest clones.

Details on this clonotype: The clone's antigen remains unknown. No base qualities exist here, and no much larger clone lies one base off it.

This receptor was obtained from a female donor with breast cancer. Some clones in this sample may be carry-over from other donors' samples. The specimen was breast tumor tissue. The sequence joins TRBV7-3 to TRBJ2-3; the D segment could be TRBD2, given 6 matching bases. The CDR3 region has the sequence CASSLSGGKGTQYF. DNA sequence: TGTGCCAGCAGCTTATCCGGCGGGAAGGGTACGCAGTATTTT.